This T cell receptor beta chain was sequenced for a study of blood T cell repertoires in COVID-19. Across the whole study: Samples representing acute and convalescent COVID-19 were sourced from the United States, Italy and Spain. The cDNA or gDNA used as material had been derived from T cells, B-cell-depleted T cells, or PBMCs.

The CDR3 totals 12 residues. From germline, CDR1 is MDHEN and CDR2 SYDVKM. V was clipped by 3 bases and J by 5 bases, with 7 bases between them. In the authors' methods: Amplified reference gene primers provided the basis for estimating nucleated cell counts. The table came from immunoSEQ multiplex PCR; TCRdb's copy has only in-frame clones and leaves some out. Clone size and V and J calls were adopted from that table, with D and trimming inferred from the DNA. Among around 170,000 clones, 65% to 90% were seen once, and the ten largest hold 1.5%. The receptor's source is a human donor in a cohort sampled during active COVID-19. V gene TRBV28 combines with J gene TRBJ2-5; D perhaps matches TRBD2 (6 bases). Sequencing was performed on peripheral blood. The CDR3 nucleotides read TGTGCCAGCAGTTTTGGGGGGGAGACCCAGTACTTC. This encodes CASSFGGETQYF.